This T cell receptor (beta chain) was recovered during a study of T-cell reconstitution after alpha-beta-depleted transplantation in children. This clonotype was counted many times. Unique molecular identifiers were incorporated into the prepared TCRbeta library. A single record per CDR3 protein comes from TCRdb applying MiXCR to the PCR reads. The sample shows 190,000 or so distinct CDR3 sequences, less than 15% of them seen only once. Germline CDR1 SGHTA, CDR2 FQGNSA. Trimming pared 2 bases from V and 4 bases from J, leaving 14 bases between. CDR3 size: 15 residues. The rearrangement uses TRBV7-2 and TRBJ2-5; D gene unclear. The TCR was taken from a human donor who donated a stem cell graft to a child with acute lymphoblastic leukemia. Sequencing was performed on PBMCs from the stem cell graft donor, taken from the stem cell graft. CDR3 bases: TGTGCCAGCAGCTTACGGTATCTTGGGCTAGAGACCCAGTACTTC. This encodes CASSLRYLGLETQYF.